A selection of T cell receptor beta chains follows, all from one sample in a study of neoadjuvant anti-PD-1 for oral cavity cancer. Assay used: immunoSEQ multiplex PCR; TCRdb lists only in-frame clones, some missing. The repertoire includes 60,000 to 75,000 clones, more than 65% of them detected once, and 2.5% to 3% sits in the top ten. Material: PBMCs, obtained before nivolumab (anti-PD-1) treatment. The receptors come from a person aged 35-79 years with oral cavity squamous cell carcinoma. Each CDR3 is given without its conserved first and last residue. The order of the fields is V gene, CDR3 protein.

TRBV7-8	ASSLEDLTSYNSPLH
TRBV4-2	ASSHLAEATNEKLF
TRBV25-1	ASSVTASWVYGYT
TRBV5-6	ASSGLAGPGSSYNEQF
TRBV6-1	ASLGAIEQF
TRBV5-1	ASTITGPNTEAF
TRBV7-6	ASSLNMLPAF
TRBV13	ASTPGEVSYGNTIY
TRBV9	ASSAPGQSTDTQY
TRBV29-1	SVVSDRAYEQY
TRBV7-2	ASSLAGGDRETQY
TRBV5-6	ASSSYSQGSATNEKLF
TRBV28	ASSTVYGYT
TRBV14	ASSQTSGGAFNEQF
TRBV11-3	ASSLEGNSYNEQF
TRBV4-1	ASSQGQLVNQPQH
TRBV6-4	ASSDFTNSPLH
TRBV19	ASSIGQLNTEAF
TRBV30	AWSHGSGANVLT
TRBV5-8	ASSEQGAGYGYT
TRBV28	ASSFPGGETYEQY
TRBV6-1	ASSEAGGDNQPQH
TRBV20-1	SARTRTEAF
TRBV7-9	ASSPSGTGELF
TRBV7-2	ASSLAGTNNEQF
TRBV7-9	ASSPGQANYGYT
TRBV15	ATSRDWTSSEQY
TRBV7-9	ASSPGGQAQETQY
TRBV6-1	ASSTDRASNQPQH
TRBV6-5	ASSGTSVSTDTQY
TRBV5-5	AIPLAGGHEQF
TRBV6-9	ASSSGQGGLF
TRBV6-6	STGTVTYEQY
TRBV28	ASRVPNRGRLPGPEAF
TRBV2	ASDPKRANTGELF
TRBV7-9	ASSPWVGSNEQF
TRBV6-1	ASSEESAANYGYT
TRBV7-8	ASSLDGSTDTQY
TRBV28	ASSTFRRGEQY
TRBV11-2	ASSSQPQGDTEAF
TRBV7-8	ASSLLAGRETQY
TRBV9	ASTRTGTGREKLF
TRBV4-1	ASSFRLAGGTGELF
TRBV11-2	ASSSLLGNEQF
TRBV5-1	ASSLLRTGGNEQF
TRBV5-1	ASSSRQADNSPLH
TRBV27	ASSPGMLSLTSNQPQH
TRBV2	ASRVTGGSTEAF
TRBV12-5	ASALAGLGAYNEQF